This T cell receptor beta chain was captured by sequencing in a study of blood T cell repertoires in COVID-19. Sequencing used immunoSEQ multiplex PCR; TCRdb keeps in-frame clones, though not all of them. The sample includes roughly 370,000 clones, approximately 87% of them seen just once. The material sequenced was PBMCs or T cells enriched from blood (not recorded which). This TCR came from a woman aged 45-65 years who had recovered from COVID-19.

The CDR3 is CASREEGTYNSPLHF. In DNA, the CDR3 is TGTGCCAGCAGGGAGGAAGGAACTTATAATTCACCCCTCCACTTT. The chain uses TRBV28 and TRBJ1-6; D not certain. With 6 bases removed from V and 4 bases from J, the gap between germline ends came to 13 bases. Germline V gene lookup returns CDR1 MDHEN and CDR2 SYDVKM. This CDR3 has 15 amino acids.